The rows below give T cell receptor beta chains drawn from one sample of a study of T cells in localized non-small cell lung cancer. The table came from immunoSEQ multiplex PCR; TCRdb's copy has only in-frame clones and leaves some out. The table has 20,000 to 30,000 clones, 70% to 90% seen once. This sample comprised peripheral blood, obtained before any cancer treatment. The receptors here all came from an older male donor with stage II squamous cell lung carcinoma. The CDR3 runs from the conserved cysteine through the conserved F or W. D genes are given only for firm matches. Clone size is given for some rows only: seen once, a few or many times, or a class if the clone is expanded.

size	V	D	J	length	DNA	CDR3
-	TRBV5-5	TRBD2	TRBJ2-7	17	TGTGCCAGCAGCTTGGAGCTACGAGGGACTAGCGTTTACGAGCAGTACTTC	CASSLELRGTSVYEQYF
-	TRBV6-5	TRBD1	TRBJ1-2	14	TGTGCCAGCAGCCTGCAGGGGGCGGCGTATGGCTACACCTTC	CASSLQGAAYGYTF
-	TRBV2	TRBD1	TRBJ1-2	15	TGTGCCAGCAGTGAGTGGACAGGGACTAACTATGGCTACACCTTC	CASSEWTGTNYGYTF
-	TRBV30	-	TRBJ2-1	13	TGTGCCTGGTCGGGACTGGACTACAATGAGCAGTTCTTC	CAWSGLDYNEQFF
few	TRBV6-4	TRBD2	TRBJ2-1	15	TGTGCCAGCAGTGACTCGGGGGGGGCCTACAATGAGCAGTTCTTC	CASSDSGGAYNEQFF
once	TRBV7-8	TRBD2	TRBJ2-2	14	TGTGCCAGCAGGGGTAGCGGGGCGACCGGGGAGCTGTTTTTT	CASRGSGATGELFF
-	TRBV19	TRBD2	TRBJ2-1	16	TGTGCCAGTAGTATTATAGGACTAGCGGCCTACAATGAGCAGTTCTTC	CASSIIGLAAYNEQFF
-	TRBV4-3	-	TRBJ1-4	16	TGCGCCAGCAGCCAAGTAGGGTCCGCAACTAATGAAAAACTGTTTTTT	CASSQVGSATNEKLFF
-	TRBV19	-	TRBJ1-2	12	TGTGCCAGTAGTATGGGCGGGACCGGCTACACCTTC	CASSMGGTGYTF
-	TRBV4-3	-	TRBJ2-4	15	TGCGCCAGCAGCCGGCAAATAGACTCAGGGAACATTCAGTACTTC	CASSRQIDSGNIQYF
-	TRBV10-3	-	TRBJ1-1	15	TGTGCCATCAGGGAATGGGCGGGTCAGAACACTGAAGCTTTCTTT	CAIREWAGQNTEAFF
-	TRBV11-3	-	TRBJ2-7	17	TGTGCCAGCAGCCCGAAACGTGGGTCAGGGGTACAATACGAGCAGTACTTC	CASSPKRGSGVQYEQYF
-	TRBV7-9	-	TRBJ1-4	11	TGTGCCAGCAGCTCGCTAGAAAAACTGTTTTTT	CASSSLEKLFF
-	TRBV6-5	TRBD2	TRBJ2-1	15	TGTGCCAGCAAACTAGCGGGGGGGGCCTACAATGAGCAGTTCTTC	CASKLAGGAYNEQFF
-	TRBV19	-	TRBJ2-1	19	TGTGCCAGTATTCCCGCCTATACTACGGGGAATAGTCCATACAATGAGCAGTTCTTC	CASIPAYTTGNSPYNEQFF
-	TRBV7-2	TRBD2	TRBJ2-1	15	TGTGCCAGCAGCCTCTCCTCCGGGGGGTGGGATGAGCAGTTCTTC	CASSLSSGGWDEQFF
-	TRBV6-1	-	TRBJ1-2	13	TGTGCCAGCAGTGAAGACAGGGTCTATGGCTACACCTTC	CASSEDRVYGYTF
-	TRBV6-1	-	TRBJ2-5	17	TGTGCCAGCAGTGAAATCATGGGCGGAGGACGCCAAGAGACCCAGTACTTC	CASSEIMGGGRQETQYF
-	TRBV15	-	TRBJ1-2	18	TGTGCCACCAGCAGAGCAATCGAAGCGGACGGACGGAACTATGGCTACACCTTC	CATSRAIEADGRNYGYTF
-	TRBV30	TRBD1	TRBJ1-2	14	TGTGCCTGGAGTCCAAAACAGGGGACCTATGGCTACACCTTC	CAWSPKQGTYGYTF
-	TRBV9	TRBD1	TRBJ2-7	16	TGTGCCAGCAGCCCTGCCCAGACAGGGGTAAAAGGGGAGCAGTACTTC	CASSPAQTGVKGEQYF
-	TRBV5-6	TRBD1	TRBJ2-1	15	TGTGCCAGCAGCTTGGTGGGACAGGGTTTCGATGAGCAGTTCTTC	CASSLVGQGFDEQFF
-	TRBV7-2	-	TRBJ1-1	12	TGTGCCAGCAGAGAAAGCACAGGTGAAGCTTTCTTT	CASRESTGEAFF
-	TRBV6-1	-	TRBJ1-1	12	TGTGCCAGCAGTGAAGGGCCAACTGAAGCTTTCTTT	CASSEGPTEAFF
-	TRBV7-9	-	TRBJ1-4	16	TGTGCCAGCAGCTTAGGGGACCGAGGGTCTGGTGAAAAACTGTTTTTT	CASSLGDRGSGEKLFF
-	TRBV27	-	TRBJ2-6	17	TGTGCCAGCAGTTCTGGGACCCGGACCCCCGGGGCCAACGTCCTGACTTTC	CASSSGTRTPGANVLTF
-	TRBV28	-	TRBJ1-5	15	TGTGCCAGCACTAAAGAGCAGGGTGGGAATCAGCCCCAGCATTTT	CASTKEQGGNQPQHF
-	TRBV5-4	-	TRBJ2-6	17	TGTGCCAGCAGCTTGTTCCAGGGCTGGTCTGGGGCCAACGTCCTGACTTTC	CASSLFQGWSGANVLTF
-	TRBV27	TRBD2	TRBJ2-7	14	TGTGCCAGCGCGGGGACTAGCGGGAGTGGCGAGCAGTACTTC	CASAGTSGSGEQYF
-	TRBV7-9	-	TRBJ1-1	15	TGTGCCAGCAGCTTAGGATCGGGGGCAAACACTGAAGCTTTCTTT	CASSLGSGANTEAFF
-	TRBV6-6	-	TRBJ2-7	14	TGTGCCAGCAGTGCTAGCGCTAGCTCCTACGAGCAGTACTTC	CASSASASSYEQYF
-	TRBV29-1	-	TRBJ1-4	13	TGCAGCGCATCCAGGGGTATTGATGAAAAACTGTTTTTT	CSASRGIDEKLFF
-	TRBV7-3	-	TRBJ1-2	14	TGTGCCAGCAGTCAGGGCGCTTATAACTATGGCTACACCTTC	CASSQGAYNYGYTF
-	TRBV11-2	TRBD2	TRBJ2-1	14	TGTGCCAGCTTAGCGGGACTTTCCTACAATGAGCAGTTCTTC	CASLAGLSYNEQFF
once	TRBV29-1	TRBD1	TRBJ1-1	14	TGCAGCGTTCACCCCGGGACAGTCAACACTGAAGCTTTCTTT	CSVHPGTVNTEAFF
-	TRBV11-2	TRBD2	TRBJ2-5	16	TGTGCCAGCAGCTTAGAGAGCGGGGGGGCCGGAGAGACCCAGTACTTC	CASSLESGGAGETQYF
few	TRBV2	-	TRBJ1-2	13	TGTGCCAGCACCCGAAGGGGGGTTGAAGGCTACACCTTC	CASTRRGVEGYTF
-	TRBV5-6	-	TRBJ1-1	14	TGTGCCTCCCTGGTGGGAGCTGCGAACACTGAAGCTTTCTTT	CASLVGAANTEAFF
-	TRBV15	-	TRBJ1-5	17	TGTGCCACCAGCAGCTCCGGGACCCTCCGGAGCAATCAGCCCCAGCATTTT	CATSSSGTLRSNQPQHF
-	TRBV12-1	-	TRBJ1-3	19	TGTGCCAGCAGCCGTGAGGACAGGATTTTACTTTGCTCTGGAAACACCATATATTTT	CASSREDRILLCSGNTIYF
-	TRBV5-5	-	TRBJ1-4	15	TGTGCCAGCAGCTTAATGGGGCAGCCGAACGAAAAACTGTTTTTT	CASSLMGQPNEKLFF
once	TRBV21-1	-	TRBJ2-1	17	TGTGCCAGCAGCAAACCACCAGGAGGACTCTCCTACAATGAGCAGTTCTTC	CASSKPPGGLSYNEQFF
few	TRBV19	-	TRBJ1-4	14	TGTGCCAGTAGTATACAGGGGACTAATGAAAAACTGTTTTTT	CASSIQGTNEKLFF
-	TRBV28	-	TRBJ1-4	16	TGTGCCAGCAGTCCCAATGGGGGGCCATCTAATGAAAAACTGTTTTTT	CASSPNGGPSNEKLFF
-	TRBV5-1	-	TRBJ2-7	14	TGCGCCAGCAGCTTCCGGGCGCTTTCCTACGAGCAGTACTTC	CASSFRALSYEQYF
-	TRBV6-1	TRBD2	TRBJ2-1	14	TGTGCCAGCAGTGAATCGTCACAGCGGGGGGAGCAGTTCTTC	CASSESSQRGEQFF
few	TRBV4-3	-	TRBJ1-4	15	TGCGCCAGCAGCCAAGGCATTGGCAGGAGGGAAAAACTGTTTTTT	CASSQGIGRREKLFF
once	TRBV12-5	TRBD1	TRBJ1-1	14	TGTGCTAGTGAAGGAGGGACAGGGGCCAGTGAAGCTTTCTTT	CASEGGTGASEAFF
-	TRBV9	-	TRBJ1-5	14	TGTGCCAGCAGCGACAGTCCCTCGCCTCAGCCCCAGCATTTT	CASSDSPSPQPQHF
-	TRBV19	TRBD1	TRBJ1-1	15	TGTGCCAGCCAGGACAGGGTATTATTGAACACTGAAGCTTTCTTT	CASQDRVLLNTEAFF
-	TRBV30	-	TRBJ2-1	13	TGTGCCTGGAGTGCTTTAGGAGGGAGAGAGCAGTTCTTC	CAWSALGGREQFF
-	TRBV4-2	TRBD1	TRBJ2-7	15	TGTGCCAGCAGCCAGGACAGGGTTAAGGACTACGAGCAGTACTTC	CASSQDRVKDYEQYF
-	TRBV7-6	-	TRBJ2-1	16	TGTGCCAGCAGCTTAGCGCCGACGGGAGTGGGGAATGAGCAGTTCTTC	CASSLAPTGVGNEQFF
-	TRBV6-1	TRBD2	TRBJ2-5	16	TGTGCCAGCAGTGGGCCTCCTAGCGGGAGCTCCGGGACCCAGTACTTC	CASSGPPSGSSGTQYF
-	TRBV28	-	TRBJ2-5	13	TGTGCCAGCAGTCCGGGAAACGGAGAGACCCAGTACTTC	CASSPGNGETQYF